Listed below are T cell receptor beta chains from one sample, sequenced in a study of Ad26.COV2.S vaccination and SARS-CoV-2 variants. The repertoire was sequenced with immunoSEQ multiplex PCR; TCRdb's copy has only in-frame clones and lacks some. Of 350,000 to 450,000 clones listed, 83% are singletons. Sequences were derived from peripheral blood, sampled in a trial of Ad26.COV2.S vaccine versus placebo. The receptors derive from a person aged 18-60 years who received the Ad26.COV2.S COVID-19 vaccine or a placebo. The CDR3 runs from the conserved cysteine through the conserved F or W. The D gene is left open where the match is weak. The size field is filled for only some rows; it gives once, few, many or a size class.

abundance	j_gene	d_gene	v_gene	CDR3aa	CDR3nt
NA	TRBJ2-7	TRBD1	TRBV6-5	CASSPTLTGGYEQYF	TGTGCCAGCAGCCCAACGTTGACAGGGGGCTACGAGCAGTACTTC
NA	TRBJ1-4	NA	TRBV7-2	CASSLAGLTNEKLFF	TGTGCCAGCAGCCTAGCAGGACTAACTAATGAAAAACTGTTTTTT
NA	TRBJ2-3	TRBD2	TRBV4-3	CASSRTSWGTQYF	TGCGCCAGCAGCAGGACTAGTTGGGGTACGCAGTATTTT
NA	TRBJ2-2	NA	TRBV6-2/TRBV6-3	CASSSVYTGELFF	TGTGCCAGCAGTTCGGTGTACACCGGGGAGCTGTTTTTT
NA	TRBJ1-4	NA	TRBV4-3	CASSQDRGRTNEKLFF	TGCGCCAGCAGCCAAGATCGGGGCAGAACTAATGAAAAACTGTTTTTT
NA	TRBJ2-5	NA	TRBV9	CASSVAGAGETQYF	TGTGCCAGCAGCGTGGCGGGGGCGGGGGAGACCCAGTACTTC
NA	TRBJ1-3	NA	TRBV6-5	CASSYAPATSGNTIYF	TGTGCCAGCAGTTACGCGCCGGCTACATCTGGAAACACCATATATTTT
NA	TRBJ2-7	NA	TRBV6-5	CASSYGGEPYEQYF	TGTGCCAGCAGTTACGGCGGGGAACCCTACGAGCAGTACTTC
NA	TRBJ2-3	NA	TRBV11-2	CASSLNQDTQYF	TGTGCCAGCAGCCTCAACCAGGATACGCAGTATTTT
NA	TRBJ2-7	NA	TRBV5-6	CASSLQGDEQYF	TGTGCCAGCAGCTTACAGGGCGACGAGCAGTACTTC
NA	TRBJ1-5	NA	TRBV9	CASSVASGLGPQHF	TGTGCCAGCAGCGTAGCTTCAGGCCTTGGGCCCCAGCATTTT
NA	TRBJ1-5	NA	TRBV7-2	CASSLERGNQPQHF	TGTGCCAGCAGCCTCGAGAGGGGCAATCAGCCCCAGCATTTT
NA	TRBJ1-1	NA	TRBV11-2	CASSLVLGFTEAFF	TGTGCCAGCAGCTTAGTTTTAGGGTTCACTGAAGCTTTCTTT
NA	TRBJ2-3	TRBD2	TRBV5-1	CASSFSPSGATDTQYF	TGCGCCAGCAGCTTTAGCCCTAGCGGGGCCACAGATACGCAGTATTTT
NA	TRBJ1-6	TRBD1	TRBV25-1	CASSGQGGSSLHF	TGTGCCAGCAGTGGCCAGGGGGGTTCTTCCCTCCACTTT
NA	TRBJ1-2	NA	TRBV6-2/TRBV6-3	CASSYPGLANYGYTF	TGTGCCAGCAGTTACCCGGGGCTAGCTAACTATGGCTACACCTTC
NA	TRBJ1-1	NA	TRBV4-3	CASSQNAAFGEAFF	TGCGCCAGCAGCCAAAATGCTGCTTTTGGGGAAGCTTTCTTT
NA	TRBJ1-4	NA	TRBV15	CATSREWASNEKLFF	TGTGCCACCAGCAGAGAGTGGGCTTCTAATGAAAAACTGTTTTTT
NA	TRBJ2-2	NA	TRBV9	CASRPDGYTGELFF	TGTGCCAGCAGGCCGGACGGATACACCGGGGAGCTGTTTTTT
NA	TRBJ1-2	NA	TRBV5-1	CASSLVRGIDYGYTF	TGCGCCAGCAGCTTGGTTAGGGGAATTGACTATGGCTACACCTTC
NA	TRBJ1-1	TRBD1	TRBV2	CASRADRGTEAFF	TGTGCCAGCAGGGCTGACAGGGGCACTGAAGCTTTCTTT
NA	TRBJ2-7	NA	TRBV7-9	CASSPRQGRSYEQYF	TGTGCCAGCAGCCCACGCCAGGGAAGGTCCTACGAGCAGTACTTC
once	TRBJ1-4	NA	TRBV7-2	CASSLVSGVEKLFF	TGTGCCAGCAGCTTAGTCTCGGGGGTAGAAAAACTGTTTTTT
once	TRBJ1-1	TRBD1	TRBV18	CASSSSGQGDEAFF	TGTGCCAGCTCATCTTCGGGACAGGGGGATGAAGCTTTCTTT
NA	TRBJ2-3	NA	TRBV6-2/TRBV6-3	CASSYPLGDTQYF	TGTGCCAGCAGTTACCCATTGGGAGATACGCAGTATTTT
once	TRBJ2-1	NA	TRBV15	CATSRLASSEQFF	TGTGCCACCAGCAGACTAGCAAGCAGTGAGCAGTTCTTC
NA	TRBJ2-1	NA	TRBV9	CASSVDQGAPPQFF	TGTGCCAGCAGCGTAGATCAGGGAGCCCCCCCGCAGTTCTTC
NA	TRBJ2-3	NA	TRBV6-5	CASSYSPRARQYF	TGTGCCAGCAGTTACAGCCCCCGGGCGAGGCAGTATTTT
few	TRBJ2-2	NA	TRBV6-2/TRBV6-3	CASSSEEGSTGELFF	TGTGCCAGCAGTTCTGAGGAAGGTAGCACCGGGGAGCTGTTTTTT
NA	TRBJ2-7	TRBD1	TRBV3-1/TRBV3-2	CASSPRTGLNHEQYF	TGTGCCAGCAGCCCCCGGACAGGGTTAAATCACGAGCAGTACTTC
NA	TRBJ1-4	NA	TRBV24-1	CATSDPAAPNEKLFF	TGTGCCACCAGTGATCCGGCAGCACCAAATGAAAAACTGTTTTTT
NA	TRBJ2-7	NA	TRBV18	CASSLWRAYEQYF	TGTGCCAGCTCACTGTGGAGGGCCTACGAGCAGTACTTC
NA	TRBJ2-7	NA	TRBV6-5	CASSYSTDSSYEQYF	TGTGCCAGCAGTTACTCGACTGATAGCTCCTACGAGCAGTACTTC
NA	TRBJ2-6	NA	TRBV11-3	CASSLDTLSGANVLTF	TGTGCCAGCAGCTTAGATACACTCTCTGGGGCCAACGTCCTGACTTTC
NA	TRBJ1-1	TRBD1	TRBV19	CASSSWTDRAEAFF	TGTGCCAGTAGTTCTTGGACAGACAGGGCTGAAGCTTTCTTT
NA	TRBJ2-3	NA	TRBV4-1	CASSQGSIGGGATDTQYF	TGCGCCAGCAGCCAAGGTTCCATCGGAGGGGGCGCCACAGATACGCAGTATTTT
NA	TRBJ2-7	TRBD2	TRBV9	CASSPGLAGSAAYEQYF	TGTGCCAGCAGCCCGGGACTAGCGGGGTCCGCCGCCTACGAGCAGTACTTC
once	TRBJ2-2	NA	TRBV9	CASSPLVTAGELFF	TGTGCCAGCAGCCCTCTTGTGACGGCCGGGGAGCTGTTTTTT
NA	TRBJ2-5	NA	TRBV5-1	CASRKGSQETQYF	TGCGCCAGCCGTAAAGGGTCCCAAGAGACCCAGTACTTC
NA	TRBJ2-3	NA	TRBV5-1	CASSLPAGPVTDTQYF	TGCGCCAGCAGCTTGCCGGCGGGACCCGTCACAGATACGCAGTATTTT
NA	TRBJ2-3	NA	TRBV5-5	CASSFTASTDTQYF	TGTGCCAGCAGCTTCACAGCAAGCACAGATACGCAGTATTTT
NA	TRBJ2-7	TRBD1	TRBV30	CAWSVHGTGKAGQYF	TGTGCCTGGAGTGTACACGGGACAGGGAAGGCAGGGCAGTACTTC
NA	TRBJ2-3	NA	TRBV9	CASSVRGTTDTQYF	TGTGCCAGCAGCGTACGCGGGACCACAGATACGCAGTATTTT
NA	TRBJ1-4	TRBD1	TRBV9	CASSATGVSEKLFF	TGTGCCAGCAGCGCTACAGGGGTCAGCGAAAAACTGTTTTTT
NA	TRBJ2-3	TRBD1	TRBV4-3	CASSQDRFTDTQYF	TGCGCCAGCAGCCAGGACAGGTTCACAGATACGCAGTATTTT
NA	TRBJ1-5	TRBD1	TRBV6-1	CASSEAGQGNQPQHF	TGTGCCAGCAGTGAAGCGGGACAGGGCAATCAGCCCCAGCATTTT
once	TRBJ2-5	NA	TRBV6-4	CASSELRGLFYQETQYF	TGTGCCAGCAGTGAACTCCGGGGGCTTTTTTATCAAGAGACCCAGTACTTC
NA	TRBJ1-6	NA	TRBV7-8	CASSLSHSPLHF	TGTGCCAGCAGCTTAAGCCATTCACCCCTCCACTTT
NA	TRBJ2-1	TRBD1	TRBV7-9	CASSRSGTGGPDNEQFF	TGTGCCAGCAGCCGTTCCGGGACAGGGGGTCCCGACAATGAGCAGTTCTTC
NA	TRBJ1-4	TRBD1	TRBV5-1	CASSTRTGNEKLFF	TGCGCCAGCAGCACCCGGACAGGGAATGAAAAACTGTTTTTT
NA	TRBJ1-1	NA	TRBV5-1	CASSPLGVLEAFF	TGCGCCAGCAGCCCCCTGGGGGTTCTTGAAGCTTTCTTT
few	TRBJ2-5	NA	TRBV12-2	CASRLEREETQYF	TGTGCAAGTCGCTTAGAGCGGGAGGAGACCCAGTACTTC
NA	TRBJ1-1	TRBD1	TRBV19	CASKTGGLTEAFF	TGTGCCAGTAAGACAGGGGGTCTCACTGAAGCTTTCTTT
NA	TRBJ1-6	NA	TRBV5-1	CASSLGRDSPLHF	TGCGCCAGCAGCTTGGGCCGGGATTCACCCCTCCACTTT
NA	TRBJ1-6	NA	TRBV13	CASSLKPGTSSPLHF	TGTGCCAGCAGCTTAAAGCCAGGCACCTCTTCACCCCTCCACTTT
NA	TRBJ2-1	NA	TRBV2	CASSAERGNQNEQFF	TGTGCCAGCAGCGCCGAAAGGGGCAACCAAAATGAGCAGTTCTTC
NA	TRBJ2-7	NA	TRBV27	CASSPKGRGPYEQYF	TGTGCCAGCAGTCCCAAGGGGCGGGGACCCTACGAGCAGTACTTC
NA	TRBJ2-7	TRBD2	TRBV5-1	CASSFLSGGAYEQYF	TGCGCCAGCAGCTTTCTGAGCGGGGGGGCCTACGAGCAGTACTTC